This T cell receptor (beta chain) originates from a study of T cell responses to AZD1222 COVID-19 vaccine. Assay used: immunoSEQ multiplex PCR; TCRdb lists only in-frame clones, some missing. The profile shows over 55,000 clones, roughly 85% of them singletons. Trimming at V came to 5 bases and at J to 3 bases, leaving 4 bases not matched to a gene. This CDR3 spans 15 amino acids. Germline lookup yields CDR1 SGHTA and CDR2 FQGNSA. The sequencing used peripheral blood, collected 28 days after the second AZD1222 dose. This TCR was sampled from an adult who received the AZD1222 COVID-19 vaccine. The rearrangement joins TRBV7-2 to TRBJ1-4, with TRBD1 matching over 9 bases. The CDR3 bases are TGTGCCAGCAGCGTGGACAGGGGAGCTAATGAAAAACTGTTTTTT. Amino acid sequence: CASSVDRGANEKLFF.